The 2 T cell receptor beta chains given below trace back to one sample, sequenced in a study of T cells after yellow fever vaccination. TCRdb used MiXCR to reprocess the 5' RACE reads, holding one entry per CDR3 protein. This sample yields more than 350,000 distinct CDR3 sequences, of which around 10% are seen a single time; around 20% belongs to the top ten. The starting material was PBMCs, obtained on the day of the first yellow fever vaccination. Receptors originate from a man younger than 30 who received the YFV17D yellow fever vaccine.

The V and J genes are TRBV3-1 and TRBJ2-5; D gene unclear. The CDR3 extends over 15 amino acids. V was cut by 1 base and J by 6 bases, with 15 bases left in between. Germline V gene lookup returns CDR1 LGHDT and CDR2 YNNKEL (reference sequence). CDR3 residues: CASSQGPDPRQTQYF. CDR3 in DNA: TGTGCCAGCAGCCAAGGCCCCGACCCGAGGCAGACCCAGTACTTC.

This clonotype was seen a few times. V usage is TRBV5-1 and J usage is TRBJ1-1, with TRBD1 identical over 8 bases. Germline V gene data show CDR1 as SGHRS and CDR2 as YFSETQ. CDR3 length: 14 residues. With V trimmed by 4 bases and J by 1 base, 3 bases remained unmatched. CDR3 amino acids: CASSRTGKNTEAFF. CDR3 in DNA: TGCGCCAGCAGCAGGACAGGGAAGAACACTGAAGCTTTCTTT.